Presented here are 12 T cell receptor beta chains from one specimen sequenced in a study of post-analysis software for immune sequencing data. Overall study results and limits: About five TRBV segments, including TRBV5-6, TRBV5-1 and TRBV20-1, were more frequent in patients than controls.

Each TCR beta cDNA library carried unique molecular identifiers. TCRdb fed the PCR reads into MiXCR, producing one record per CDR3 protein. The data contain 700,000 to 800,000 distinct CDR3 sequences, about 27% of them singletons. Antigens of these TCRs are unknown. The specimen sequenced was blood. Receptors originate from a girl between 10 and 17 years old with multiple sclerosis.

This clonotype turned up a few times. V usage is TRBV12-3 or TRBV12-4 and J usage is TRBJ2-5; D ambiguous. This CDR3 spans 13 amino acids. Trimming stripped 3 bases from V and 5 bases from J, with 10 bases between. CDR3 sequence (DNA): TGTGCCAGCAGTTTGCTAAAGGTGGAGACCCAGTACTTC. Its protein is CASSLLKVETQYF.

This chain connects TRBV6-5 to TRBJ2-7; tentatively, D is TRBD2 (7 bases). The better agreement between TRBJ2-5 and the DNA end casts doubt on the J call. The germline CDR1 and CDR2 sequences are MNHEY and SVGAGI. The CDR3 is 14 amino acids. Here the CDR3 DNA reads TGTGCCAGCAGTCCCGACAGGACTAGAGAGACCCAGTACTTC. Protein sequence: CASSPDRTRETQYF.

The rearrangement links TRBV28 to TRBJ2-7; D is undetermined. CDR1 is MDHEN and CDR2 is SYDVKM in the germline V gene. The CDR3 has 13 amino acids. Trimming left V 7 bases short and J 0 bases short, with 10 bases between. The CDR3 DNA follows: TGTGCCAGCACTCAACGCGGCTCCTACGAGCAGTACTTC. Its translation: CASTQRGSYEQYF.

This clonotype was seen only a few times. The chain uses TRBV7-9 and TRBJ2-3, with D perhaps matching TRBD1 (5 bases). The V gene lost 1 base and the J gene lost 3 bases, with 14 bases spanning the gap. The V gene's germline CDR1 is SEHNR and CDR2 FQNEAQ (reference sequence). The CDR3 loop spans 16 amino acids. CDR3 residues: CASSLDAIPGTDTQYF. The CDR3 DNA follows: TGTGCCAGCAGCTTAGACGCCATTCCAGGGACAGATACGCAGTATTTT.

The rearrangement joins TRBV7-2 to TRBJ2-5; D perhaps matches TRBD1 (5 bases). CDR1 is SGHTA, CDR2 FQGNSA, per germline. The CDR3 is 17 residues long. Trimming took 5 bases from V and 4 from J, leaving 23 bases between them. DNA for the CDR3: TGTGCCAGCAGCCCGTTTCGACAGACATTGTACCTAGAGACCCAGTACTTC. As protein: CASSPFRQTLYLETQYF. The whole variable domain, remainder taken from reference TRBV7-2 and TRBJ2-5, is GAGVSQSPSNKVTEKGKDVELRCDPISGHTALYWYRQSLGQGLEFLIYFQGNSAPDKSGLPSDRFSAERTGGSVSTLTIQRTQQEDSAVYLCASSPFRQTLYLETQYFGPGTRLLVL.

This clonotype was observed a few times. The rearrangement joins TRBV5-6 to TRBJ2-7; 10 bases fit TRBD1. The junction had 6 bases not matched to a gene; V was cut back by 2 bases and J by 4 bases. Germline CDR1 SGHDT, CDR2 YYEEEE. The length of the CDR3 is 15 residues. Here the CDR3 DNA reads TGTGCCAGCAGCTTATCGGGACAGGGGAGGTACGAGCAGTACTTC. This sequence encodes CASSLSGQGRYEQYF.

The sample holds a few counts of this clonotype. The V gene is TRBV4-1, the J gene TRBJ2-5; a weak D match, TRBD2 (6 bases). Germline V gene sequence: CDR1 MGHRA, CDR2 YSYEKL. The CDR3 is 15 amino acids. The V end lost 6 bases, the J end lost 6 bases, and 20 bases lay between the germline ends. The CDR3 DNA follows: TGCGCCAGCAGTAAGAGGATAGCGGCGGAGCAGACCCAGTACTTC. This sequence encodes CASSKRIAAEQTQYF.

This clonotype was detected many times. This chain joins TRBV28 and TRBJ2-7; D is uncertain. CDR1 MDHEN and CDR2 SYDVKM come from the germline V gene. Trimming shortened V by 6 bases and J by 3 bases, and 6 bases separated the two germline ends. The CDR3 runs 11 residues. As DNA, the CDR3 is TGTGCCAGCAGCCGATACTACGAGCAGTACTTC. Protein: CASSRYYEQYF.

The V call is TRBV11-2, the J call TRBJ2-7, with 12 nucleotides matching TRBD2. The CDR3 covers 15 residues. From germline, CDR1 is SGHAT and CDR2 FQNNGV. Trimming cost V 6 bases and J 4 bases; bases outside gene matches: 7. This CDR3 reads CASRQTSGRFYEQYF. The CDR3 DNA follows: TGTGCCAGCAGGCAAACTAGCGGGAGGTTTTACGAGCAGTACTTC.

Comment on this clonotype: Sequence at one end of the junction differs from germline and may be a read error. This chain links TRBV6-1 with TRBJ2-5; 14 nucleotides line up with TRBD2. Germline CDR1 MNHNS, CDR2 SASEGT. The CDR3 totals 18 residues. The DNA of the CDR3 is TGTGCCGGCAGCGGGATGCGACTAGCGGGGGGGCCAGCAGAGACCCAGTACTTC. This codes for CAGSGMRLAGGPAETQYF.

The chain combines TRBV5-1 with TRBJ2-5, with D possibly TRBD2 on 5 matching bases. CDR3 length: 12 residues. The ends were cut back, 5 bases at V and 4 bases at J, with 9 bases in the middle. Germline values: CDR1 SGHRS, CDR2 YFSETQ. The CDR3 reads CASRRARETQYF. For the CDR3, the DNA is TGCGCCAGCAGGCGGGCCCGAGAGACCCAGTACTTC.

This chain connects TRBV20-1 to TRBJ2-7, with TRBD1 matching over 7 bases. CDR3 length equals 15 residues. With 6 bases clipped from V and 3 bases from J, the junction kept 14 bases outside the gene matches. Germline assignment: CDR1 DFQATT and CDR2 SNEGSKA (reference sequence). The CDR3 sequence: CSASAPKGTVYEQYF. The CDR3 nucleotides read TGCAGTGCGTCCGCCCCAAAAGGGACAGTCTACGAGCAGTACTTC.